This T cell receptor beta chain was recovered during a study of blood T cell repertoires in COVID-19. Study as a whole: Sample material is recorded as cDNA or gDNA derived from T cells, B-cell-depleted T cells, or PBMCs.

Symptom resolution, clearance, or two negative PCRs marked the recovered donors of Cohort 3. The CDR3 sequence is 11 residues long. Germline CDR1 MNHEY, CDR2 SVGAGI. V lost 8 bases, J lost 6 bases, and 11 bases lay in between. Clones were read by immunoSEQ multiplex PCR, and TCRdb kept only the in-frame ones, dropping some. The sample has about 160,000 clones, more than 65% seen once. This clonotype originated in a man between 60 and 75 years old who had recovered from COVID-19. The rearrangement joins TRBV6-5 to TRBJ2-7; D is possibly TRBD1 (7 bases). Sample: PBMCs or T cells enriched from blood (not recorded which). The CDR3 is CASAGQTEQYF. The CDR3 coding sequence is TGTGCCAGCGCGGGACAGACCGAGCAGTACTTC.